This T cell receptor beta chain was documented in a study of shared clonotypes between healthy human individuals (dated by TCRdb to 2018 to 2020). General notes on the study: The cohort included three men and a couple of women between 18 and 49 years of age. Blood TCR repertoires of a handful of healthy adults were deeply sequenced to estimate repertoire size and the extent of clonotype sharing between individuals. Each donor's leukapheresis produced roughly between roughly 0.9 and 9 billion PBMCs. For each donor, CD4 naive and CD4 memory were each run on three plates, CD8 naive on two plates, and CD8 memory on one plate. Different laboratories and diverse techniques were used to prepare libraries and sequence TCR repertoires, to increase sequencing depth and limit assay-specific biases. What the research found in general, with its limitations: Sharing across several donors was observed for around 4.8% of naive CD4, under 4% of naive CD8, over 2% of memory CD4, and around 0.4% of memory CD8 clonotypes. Sampling was restricted to blood, and TCR repertoires in tissues likely differ from the TCR repertoires found in blood. Estimated clonotype richness was generally larger for naive than for memory subsets. Compared with non-shared clonotypes, the clonotypes found in all four sorted-subset donors had higher generation probabilities. The genetic and exposure-history diversity represented was limited by the small number of donors. Pairwise subsampling led to the expectation that sequencing depth would affect the degree of clonotype sharing among donors. Rarefaction of sorted-subset datasets indicated incomplete sequencing despite the large sequencing depth.

CD8 naive samples were CD45RO-negative cells positively selected for CCR7, giving a CD45RA+CCR7+ population that excluded TemRA cells. The donors were healthy, HIV-negative adults with no recently reported acute infections or vaccinations. Every donor was a Caucasian adult living in Nashville, Tennessee, USA. Blood was collected by leukapheresis, and PBMCs were isolated by Ficoll-Histopaque density gradient centrifugation and then cryopreserved in liquid nitrogen vapor phase. Purity and quantity of every magnetically sorted T cell population were checked by analytical flow cytometry. Genomic DNA was isolated from each sorted fraction and quantified by UV absorbance on a Nanodrop 2000c. TCR CDR3 regions were amplified from genomic DNA by multiplex PCR using the deep immunoSEQ assay. Extracted genomic DNA from each cell subset was spread evenly across all wells of several immunoSEQ 96-well plates, with each plate serving as a replicate. For sorted subsets, approximately 190 ng of genomic DNA, equivalent to 30,000 or so T cell genomes, went into each replicate PCR. The purified libraries were quantified using a Qubit 3.0 fluorometer, sized with a Bioanalyzer 2100, and then quantified again using the KAPA Library Quantification kit. Every immunoSEQ 96-well plate was sequenced on a dedicated single-read 150-cycle Illumina NextSeq 550 flow cell. For the original study's pipeline: The immunoSEQ output contained only junctional sequences without quality scores, so filtering could not match that applied to full-length reads. To assign V/J genes and CDR3, sequences were annotated against IMGT germline references using PyIR, a Python wrapper for IgBLAST v1.9. Reads were removed for weak V/J assignments (E-value above 1e-6), missing CDR3, stop codons, out-of-frame junctions, or ambiguous translated residues. V3J clonotypes were defined by identical inferred V gene, J gene, and CDR3 amino acid sequence. Percentage overlap between repertoires was calculated by dividing the number of shared unique clonotypes by the size of the smaller repertoire. Repertoire richness was assessed with RTK rarefaction, the Chao1 estimator, and Recon v2.1 estimates of unobserved clonotypes. For all TCRbeta clonotypes obtained by the gDNA method from a few donors, generation probabilities were computed with OLGA. As stored in TCRdb, this immuneACCESS dataset retains in-frame rearrangements with V and J assigned. A fraction of the clones does not appear; measured against another copy, unresolved V genes explain less than half of the discrepancy, and the remainder lacks a known reason. The V and J calls and clone size are taken from that table; D and trimming were inferred from the DNA. The sample records hundreds of thousands of clones, around 90% of which are singletons. The ten largest clones capture 24% of the sample.

Taken from the germline V gene (reference sequence), the CDR1 and CDR2 loops are MNHEY and SMNVEV. V is clipped by 2 bases and J by 4 bases, and the sequence between their germline boundaries is 11 bases long. The CDR3 goes from the cysteine to the phenylalanine over 15 residues. Only the CDR3 DNA is retained, 45 bases long and in frame from the first base. On this clone itself: Its antigen is currently not known. No base quality values were provided; no much bigger clone lies one nucleotide off.

The chain links TRBV27 with TRBJ2-2; matching of 5 bases hints at TRBD2 as the D gene. This sequence was found in a man aged 25-40 years in good health. Specimen: naive CD8+ T cells sorted from blood. The meaning of the sample's cell subset or site label: CD45RA+CCR7+. The nucleotide sequence reads as follows: TGTGCCAGCAGTTTAGAGGCAGGACTCACCGGGGAGCTGTTTTTT. Its coded protein is CASSLEAGLTGELFF.